This TCR beta chain was found in a study of blood T cell repertoires in COVID-19. Study overall: Acute and convalescent COVID-19 specimens originated in the United States, Italy and Spain. Sources were T cells, B-cell-depleted T cells, or PBMCs; the material itself was cDNA or gDNA.

Germline V lookup: CDR1 MGHDK, CDR2 SYGVNS. There are 18 residues in the CDR3. V was trimmed by 2 bases and J by 1 base, leaving 18 bases between them. The authors' processing: By means of reference gene primer amplification, nucleated cell counts were estimated. Libraries were prepared by immunoSEQ multiplex PCR; TCRdb keeps only in-frame clonotypes and omits some of them. For V, J and clone size, that table is used; D and trimming come from the DNA. This sample has 110,000 or so clones, with around 64% found just once. The receptor was isolated from a woman between 40 and 55 years old with acute or convalescent COVID-19. Material: peripheral blood. The chain links TRBV25-1 to TRBJ2-1; D uncertain. The CDR3 nucleotides are TGTGCCAGCAGTGAAAACCCCTCAACATACGAATCCTACAATGAGCAGTTCTTC. Translated, it gives CASSENPSTYESYNEQFF. The full variable domain, in which reference TRBV25-1 and TRBJ2-1 provide the parts outside the CDR3, is EADIYQTPRYLVIGTGKKITLECSQTMGHDKMYWYQQDPGMELHLIHYSYGVNSTEKGDLSSESTVSRIRTEHFPLTLESARPSHTSQYLCASSENPSTYESYNEQFFGPGTRLTVL.